This T cell receptor (beta chain) appears in the sequencing data of a study of T cell responses to AZD1222 COVID-19 vaccine. Notes on the study in general: Clonal diversity may have been underestimated, and the donors were mostly white British, with more females than males.

The assay was immunoSEQ multiplex PCR, and TCRdb's table has in-frame clones only and misses some. The profile shows 100,000 to 150,000 clones, more than 85% of them singletons. Trimming took off 1 base at V and 8 bases at J, with 12 bases between the two ends. The CDR3 covers 14 residues. Germline V gene sequence: CDR1 MNHEY, CDR2 SMNVEV (reference sequence). To note about this clone: Its antigen is unknown.

Material: peripheral blood, obtained 28 days after the second AZD1222 dose. The receptor's source is an adult who received the AZD1222 COVID-19 vaccine. The V and J genes are TRBV27 and TRBJ1-5, with D unclear. CDR3 sequence (DNA): TGTGCCAGCAGTTTATTTTGGCCGATGGAGCCCCAGCATTTT. Protein product: CASSLFWPMEPQHF.